These 23 T cell receptor beta chains share one sample of origin, sequenced in a study of cytomegalovirus exposure and HLA in healthy donors. It was with 60 Vbeta and 13 Jbeta primers that the PCR ran. Data came from immunoSEQ multiplex PCR; TCRdb stores just in-frame clones and leaves some out. Found here are 200,000 to 250,000 clones; the top ten clones hold about 1%. What was sequenced was PBMCs. The receptors stem from a girl aged 2-10 years in good health and CMV-seropositive.

CDR3 sequence reads: CASSLTGGRGAETQYF. In DNA, the CDR3 is TGTGCCAGCAGCCTTACCGGGGGAAGGGGTGCAGAGACCCAGTACTTC. The V call is TRBV7-2, the J call TRBJ2-5; perhaps TRBD2 as D (6 bases). V was clipped by 5 bases and J by 4 bases, with 20 bases between them. The CDR3 spans 16 residues. Germline V gives CDR1 SGHTA, CDR2 FQGNSA.

The chain carries TRBV12-5 and TRBJ2-2, with 8 bases fitting TRBD2. V dropped 0 bases and J dropped 5; count of bases not matched to a gene: 2. Looked up from germline, CDR1 is LGHNT and CDR2 is FRNRAP. This CDR3 is built from 15 residues. CDR3 nucleotide sequence: TGTGCTAGTGGTTTGGTCGGGGGGGAAACCGGGGAGCTGTTTTTT. Translating it yields CASGLVGGETGELFF.

J is TRBJ1-1 and V is TRBV28, with 8 bases lining up with TRBD1. V lost 6 bases to trimming and J lost 6 bases; unmatched junction nucleotides: 9. The CDR3 has 14 residues. Germline CDR1 and CDR2: MDHEN and SYDVKM. CDR3 sequence: CASSLGGTGAEAFF. The DNA for the CDR3 is TGTGCCAGCAGCCTAGGAGGGACAGGTGCTGAAGCTTTCTTT. Full variable domain (outside the CDR3, taken from reference TRBV28 and TRBJ1-1): DVKVTQSSRYLVKRTGEKVFLECVQDMDHENMFWYRQDPGLGLRLIYFSYDVKMKEKGDIPEGYSVSREKKERFSLILESASTNQTSMYLCASSLGGTGAEAFFGQGTRLTVV.

The chain employs TRBV27 and TRBJ2-5, with a weak D call TRBD1 (5 bases). This CDR3 is 15 amino acids long. V was clipped by 3 bases and J by 3 bases, with 14 bases between them. Germline values: CDR1 MNHEY, CDR2 SMNVEV (reference sequence). DNA for the CDR3: TGTGCCAGCAGTTTGACAGAGCCAGCCAAAGAGACCCAGTACTTC. It codes for CASSLTEPAKETQYF.

V and J are TRBV28 and TRBJ2-2; D gene ambiguous. CDR1 and CDR2 (germline): MDHEN, SYDVKM. The CDR3 extends over 12 amino acids. V was cut by 8 bases and J by 3 bases, with 7 bases left in between. The CDR3 DNA is TGTGCCAGCCCCTCCTACACCGGGGAGCTGTTTTTT. Translating gives CASPSYTGELFF.

The rearrangement uses TRBV2 and TRBJ2-5, with 9 bases aligning to TRBD2. The J call is in doubt because the DNA end fits TRBJ2-7 better. Germline CDR1 and CDR2: SNHLY and FYNNEI. The CDR3 contains 16 residues. CDR3 nucleotides: TGTGCCAGCACCACCCCGGATAGCGGGAGTACCTACGAGCAGTACTTC. Translation: CASTTPDSGSTYEQYF.

This sequence joins TRBV21-1 and TRBJ2-6; the table names TRBD1, a call not compared with the DNA. TRBV21-1 has pseudogene status. The CDR3 sequence is 18 residues long. CDR3 in DNA: TGTGCCAGCAGACCCGTAGGGGTGGTGTTCTCTGGGGCCAACGTCCTGACTTTC. It codes for CASRPVGVVFSGANVLTF.

The gene calls are TRBV19 and TRBJ1-2, with D unresolved. V lost 6 bases and J lost 2, with 4 bases in between. Germline assignment: CDR1 LNHDA and CDR2 SQIVND (reference sequence). The CDR3 runs to 11 residues. CDR3 protein: CASSRNYGYTF. Here the CDR3 DNA reads TGTGCCAGTAGCCGGAACTATGGCTACACCTTC.

J is TRBJ2-7 and V is TRBV27; 10 bases align to TRBD1. V gave up 6 bases and J gave up 5 bases; unmatched junction bases: 7. Germline CDR1 is MNHEY and CDR2 is SMNVEV (reference sequence). The CDR3 runs to 14 residues. CDR3 protein: CASSRGQGSHEQYF. The CDR3 nucleotides are TGTGCCAGCAGCAGGGGACAGGGGAGCCACGAGCAGTACTTC.

CDR3 sequence: CASSLTQNTEAFF. DNA for the CDR3: TGCGCCAGCAGCTTGACTCAAAACACTGAAGCTTTCTTT. The V gene is TRBV5-1, the J gene TRBJ1-1; no definite D call. CDR1 SGHRS and CDR2 YFSETQ come from the germline V gene. V lost 1 base and J 2 bases, leaving 6 bases between the germline ends. There are 13 residues in the CDR3.

The chain joins TRBV6-1 to TRBJ1-5; D gene uncertain. Germline V gene lookup returns CDR1 MNHNS and CDR2 SASEGT. V lost 2 bases and J 3 bases, leaving 8 bases between the germline ends. This CDR3 spans 14 amino acids. DNA of the CDR3: TGTGCCAGCAGTGAAACGTCCTACAATCAGCCCCAGCATTTT. This encodes CASSETSYNQPQHF.

This chain uses TRBV19 with TRBJ2-7; D is possibly TRBD2 (5 bases). There are 15 residues in the CDR3. Germline V gives CDR1 LNHDA, CDR2 SQIVND (reference sequence). V lost 1 base and J lost 4, with 14 bases in between. In DNA form, the CDR3 reads TGTGCCAGTAGTATAGGAAGCGGAGCTGCTTACGAGCAGTACTTC. It specifies CASSIGSGAAYEQYF.

The chain combines TRBV10-1 with TRBJ1-5; D unclear. V lost 3 bases, J lost 3 bases, and 3 bases lay in between. Germline assignment: CDR1 WNHNN and CDR2 SYGVQD (reference sequence). The CDR3 is made up of 12 amino acids. The DNA for the CDR3 is TGCGCCAGCAGTGATAACAATCAGCCCCAGCATTTT. Translation gives CASSDNNQPQHF.

The chain carries TRBV4-2 and TRBJ2-2, with D tentatively TRBD1 (6 bases). CDR3 size: 14 residues. Deletions cut 4 bases from V and 8 bases from J, with 14 bases between. Per the germline V gene, CDR1 is LGHNA and CDR2 is YNFKEQ. The CDR3 loop reads CASSREGGQGELFF. The CDR3 bases are TGTGCCAGCAGCCGCGAAGGGGGACAAGGGGAGCTGTTTTTT.

The V call is TRBV4-2, the J call TRBJ2-7; weak D call: TRBD2 (6 bases). The V gene's germline CDR1 is LGHNA and CDR2 YNFKEQ. Trimming took 4 bases from V and 3 from J, leaving 13 bases between them. This CDR3 has 14 residues. Here the CDR3 DNA reads TGTGCCAGCAGCCTGGGACTTCTCAACTACGAGCAGTACTTC. Amino acid sequence: CASSLGLLNYEQYF.

The CDR3 spells CASSATPGELAGVAEQFF. The CDR3 bases are TGTGCCAGCAGCGCTACCCCCGGAGAACTAGCGGGAGTAGCTGAGCAGTTCTTC. The chain uses TRBV7-9 and TRBJ2-1, with 11 bases identical to TRBD2. Germline CDR1 and CDR2: SEHNR and FQNEAQ (reference sequence). The CDR3 contains 18 residues. V lost 5 bases to trimming and J lost 9 bases; unmatched junction nucleotides: 18.

V is TRBV10-2 and J is TRBJ2-7, with D possibly TRBD1 on 7 matching bases. The CDR3 spans 14 residues. From germline, CDR1 is WSHSY and CDR2 SAAADI. The germline V and J ends were trimmed by 7 bases and 3 bases, with 16 bases remaining between them. CDR3 region: CASIGGTELYEQYF. For the CDR3, the DNA is TGCGCCAGCATTGGGGGGACAGAGCTCTACGAGCAGTACTTC.

The V and J genes are TRBV7-9 and TRBJ1-2; TRBD1 agrees at 8 bases. V was pared by 4 bases and J by 6 bases, with 4 bases of the junction left unmatched. Per germline, CDR1 SEHNR and CDR2 FQNEAQ (reference sequence). The CDR3 length is 13 residues. The CDR3 protein is CASSSDREDGYTF. The CDR3 bases are TGTGCCAGCAGCTCGGACAGGGAGGATGGCTACACCTTC. The whole variable domain, remainder taken from reference TRBV7-9 and TRBJ1-2, is DTGVSQNPRHKITKRGQNVTFRCDPISEHNRLYWYRQTLGQGPEFLTYFQNEAQLEKSRLLSDRFSAERPKGSFSTLEIQRTEQGDSAMYLCASSSDREDGYTFGSGTRLTVV.

The J gene is TRBJ2-5, the V gene TRBV14; TRBD1 aligns across 7 bases. CDR3 size: 16 residues. The V gene's germline CDR1 is SGHDN and CDR2 FVKESK. V shed 2 bases and J 2 bases; nucleotides not matched to a gene: 8. CDR3 protein: CASSQMFGRGQETQYF. In DNA, the CDR3 is TGTGCCAGCAGCCAAATGTTTGGCAGGGGGCAAGAGACCCAGTACTTC.

The chain combines TRBV5-4 with TRBJ1-1; a possible D gene is TRBD1 (5 bases). The CDR3 contains 12 residues. Trimming shortened V by 7 bases and J by 1 base, and 8 bases separated the two germline ends. CDR1 and CDR2 from the germline V gene are SGHNT and YYREEE (reference sequence). The CDR3 reads CASRTPNTEAFF. The DNA of the CDR3 is TGTGCCAGCCGGACACCGAACACTGAAGCTTTCTTT.

The chain is built from TRBV2 and TRBJ1-6; D not certain. Per the germline V gene, CDR1 is SNHLY and CDR2 is FYNNEI. CDR3 length: 13 amino acids. V shed 3 bases and J shed 7 bases, with 7 bases lying between them. The CDR3, as DNA: TGTGCCAGCAGTGACAGGCGAAATTCACCCCTCCACTTT. It translates to CASSDRRNSPLHF.

The chain uses TRBV19 and TRBJ1-5, with D hard to call. The CDR3 is made up of 15 amino acids. Trimming pared 0 bases from V and 2 bases from J, leaving 8 bases between. The V gene's germline CDR1 is LNHDA and CDR2 SQIVND (reference sequence). The CDR3 loop reads CASSIDSGGNQPQHF. CDR3 sequence (DNA): TGTGCCAGTAGTATAGATAGCGGGGGCAATCAGCCCCAGCATTTT.

CDR3 coding DNA: TGTGCCAGCAGCCTTAAAGAGACCCAGTACTTC. The encoded protein is CASSLKETQYF. The chain is built from TRBV11-2 and TRBJ2-5; D remains ambiguous. Germline lookup yields CDR1 SGHAT and CDR2 FQNNGV. This CDR3 spans 11 amino acids. V was trimmed by 5 bases and J by 3 bases, leaving 4 bases between them. Full variable domain (rest looked up from reference TRBV11-2 and TRBJ2-5): EAGVAQSPRYKIIEKRQSVAFWCNPISGHATLYWYQQILGQGPKLLIQFQNNGVVDDSQLPKDRFSAERLKGVDSTLKIQPAKLEDSAVYLCASSLKETQYFGPGTRLLVL.